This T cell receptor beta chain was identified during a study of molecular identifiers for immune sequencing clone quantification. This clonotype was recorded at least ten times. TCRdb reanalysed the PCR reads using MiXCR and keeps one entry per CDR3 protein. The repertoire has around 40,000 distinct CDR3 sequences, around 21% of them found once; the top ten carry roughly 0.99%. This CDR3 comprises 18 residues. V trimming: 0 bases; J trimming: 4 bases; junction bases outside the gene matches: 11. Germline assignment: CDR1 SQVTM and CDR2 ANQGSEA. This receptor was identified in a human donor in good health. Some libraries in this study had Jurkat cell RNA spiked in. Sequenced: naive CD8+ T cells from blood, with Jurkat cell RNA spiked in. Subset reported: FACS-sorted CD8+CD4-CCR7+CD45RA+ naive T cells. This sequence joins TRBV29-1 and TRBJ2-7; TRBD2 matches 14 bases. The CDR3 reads CSVEDRGAGLAGGYEQYF. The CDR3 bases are TGCAGCGTTGAAGATCGGGGGGCCGGACTAGCGGGGGGATACGAGCAGTACTTC.